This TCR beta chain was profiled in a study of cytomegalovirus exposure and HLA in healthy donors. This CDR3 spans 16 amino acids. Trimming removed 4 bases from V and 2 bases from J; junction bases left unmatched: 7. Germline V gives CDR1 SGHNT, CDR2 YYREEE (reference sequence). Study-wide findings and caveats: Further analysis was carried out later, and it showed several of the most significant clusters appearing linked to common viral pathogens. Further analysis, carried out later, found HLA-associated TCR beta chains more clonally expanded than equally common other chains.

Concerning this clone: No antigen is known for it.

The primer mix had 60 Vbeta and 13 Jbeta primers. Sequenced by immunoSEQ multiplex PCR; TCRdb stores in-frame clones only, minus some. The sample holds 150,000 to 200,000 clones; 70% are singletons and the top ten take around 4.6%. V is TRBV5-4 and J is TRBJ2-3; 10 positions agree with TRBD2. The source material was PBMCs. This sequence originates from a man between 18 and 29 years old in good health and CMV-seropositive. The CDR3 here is CASSKNSGRATDTQYF. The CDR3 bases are TGTGCCAGCAGCAAAAACAGCGGGAGGGCCACAGATACGCAGTATTTT.